These T cell receptor beta chains were read from a single sample in a study of blood T cell repertoires in COVID-19. Assay used: immunoSEQ multiplex PCR; TCRdb lists only in-frame clones, some missing. In the table there are more than 60,000 clones, about 82% of which are singletons. Sequencing used peripheral blood. The receptors come from a human donor in a cohort sampled during active COVID-19. Both conserved end residues are part of each CDR3. A D gene is named only where the DNA matches it firmly. The size field is filled for only some rows; it gives once, few, many or a size class.

d_call j_call v_call clone_size cdr3_nt cdr3_aa
TRBD1 TRBJ1-2 TRBV7-2 . TGTGCCGGAAGGGGCCGGACAGGGAACAACTATGGCTACACCTTC CAGRGRTGNNYGYTF
TRBD1 TRBJ1-2 TRBV5-4 . TGTGCCAGCAGCAGGACAGGGGGCAGCTATGGCTACACCTTC CASSRTGGSYGYTF
. TRBJ1-1 TRBV7-8 once TGTGCCAGCAGCTTAGGCTGGGGAGACACTGAAGCTTTCTTT CASSLGWGDTEAFF
. TRBJ1-5 TRBV6-6 . TGTGCCAGCACGATGCCGACAAACAATCAGCCCCAGCATTTT CASTMPTNNQPQHF
TRBD2 TRBJ2-2 TRBV19 . TGTGCCAGTATGGTCGGGGGGGCTGGCGGGGAGCTGTTTTTT CASMVGGAGGELFF
. TRBJ2-2 TRBV11-2 . TGTGCCAGCAGCCCCCGCAGTGTCGCGAACACCGGGGAGCTGTTTTTT CASSPRSVANTGELFF
TRBD2 TRBJ2-3 TRBV2 . TGTGCCAGCGGACGCGGACTAGAGGGGGATACGCAGTATTTT CASGRGLEGDTQYF
. TRBJ2-7 TRBV7-2 . TGTGCCAGCAGCTTGAGTACTCATAGCTCCTACGAGCAGTACTTC CASSLSTHSSYEQYF
TRBD2 TRBJ2-6 TRBV14 . TGTGCCAGCAGCCATTCGAGCGTTCTACGGGGGGGTAACGTCCTGACTTTC CASSHSSVLRGGNVLTF
. TRBJ2-3 TRBV2 . TGTGCCAGCAAAGCATTTAGCACAGATACGCAGTATTTT CASKAFSTDTQYF
. TRBJ1-2 TRBV5-8 few TGTGCCAGCAGCTCCAGGACACGAATCTATGGCTACACCTTC CASSSRTRIYGYTF
TRBD2 TRBJ2-5 TRBV10-1 . TGCGCCAGCAGTGAGTTTTCTAGCGGGGGTGTGGAGACCCAGTACTTC CASSEFSSGGVETQYF
. TRBJ1-5 TRBV2 . TGTGCCAGCAGAGCGGGGGTCAGTCAGCCCCAGCATTTT CASRAGVSQPQHF
TRBD2 TRBJ2-3 TRBV10-3 . TGTGCCATCAGCGACACTACTAGCGGGGGCTCTTTTGTCACAGATACGCAGTATTTT CAISDTTSGGSFVTDTQYF
TRBD1 TRBJ1-2 TRBV18 . TGTGCCAGCTCACGATCCGGGACAGGGTCGAATGGCTACACCTTC CASSRSGTGSNGYTF
. TRBJ1-2 TRBV3-1/TRBV3-2 once TGTGCCAGCAGCCGCTCAAACGGGCCGGGGTATGGCTACACCTTC CASSRSNGPGYGYTF
TRBD1 TRBJ1-2 TRBV29-1 . TGCAGCGTTGAGGCCCAGGGGGCATTTGGCTACACCTTC CSVEAQGAFGYTF
TRBD1 TRBJ2-7 TRBV5-1 . TGCGCCAGCAGCTTGACACAGGGGGCATACGAGCAGTACTTC CASSLTQGAYEQYF
. TRBJ2-7 TRBV7-6 . TGTGCCAGCAGTCCACAGGGCATAAACTCCTACGAGCAGTACTTC CASSPQGINSYEQYF
. TRBJ1-4 TRBV14 . TGTGCCAGCAGCCCCCGGACATGGGGAGGTGAAAAACTGTTTTTT CASSPRTWGGEKLFF
TRBD2 TRBJ2-2 TRBV7-8 . TGTGCCAGCAGCTTAGGATTTCTAGCGGGGCGTACCGGGGAGCTGTTTTTT CASSLGFLAGRTGELFF
. TRBJ1-2 TRBV28 . TGTGCCAGCAGTTCCGCTCCCCCCCGGCAGGTCTATGGCTACACCTTC CASSSAPPRQVYGYTF
. TRBJ2-4 TRBV5-6 . TGTGCCAGCAGCTCATGGGGCAGGGTTAAAAACATTCAGTACTTC CASSSWGRVKNIQYF
. TRBJ1-2 TRBV12-3/TRBV12-4 . TGTGCCAGCAGTCGGGAGGGGGACTATGGCTACACCTTC CASSREGDYGYTF
. TRBJ1-2 TRBV6-5 . TGTGCCAGCAGGAGGATAAGCGGGTTTGGCTACACCTTC CASRRISGFGYTF
TRBD2 TRBJ2-6 TRBV7-2 once TGTGCCAGCAGCCTTAGCGGGGGGGCTTCTGGGGCCAACGTCCTGACTTTC CASSLSGGASGANVLTF
TRBD2 TRBJ2-7 TRBV9 . TGTGCCAGCAGCAAAAGCGGGGTCGAGCAGTACTTC CASSKSGVEQYF
TRBD1 TRBJ1-2 TRBV3-1/TRBV3-2 . TGTGCCAGCAGCCCAACGCGGACAGGGGCAGTGGGCTACACCTTC CASSPTRTGAVGYTF
. TRBJ2-1 TRBV5-4 . TGTGCCAGCAGCATAGAACGACAGTCGCAGTTCTTC CASSIERQSQFF
TRBD2 TRBJ2-1 TRBV15 . TGTGCCACCAGGAGCGGGACTAGGGGCTACAATGAGCAGTTCTTC CATRSGTRGYNEQFF
TRBD2 TRBJ2-3 TRBV11-2 . TGTGCCAGCAGCTTAGGGGCTAGCGGGGGGACAGATACGCAGTATTTT CASSLGASGGTDTQYF
TRBD1 TRBJ1-5 TRBV7-9 few TGTGCCAGCAGCTTAGGCAGGGGGCGGACCCAGCCCCAGCATTTT CASSLGRGRTQPQHF
. TRBJ2-7 TRBV9 once TGTGCCAGCAGCGTATACAGGAGCTCCTACGAGCAGTACTTC CASSVYRSSYEQYF
TRBD2 TRBJ2-2 TRBV2 . TGTGCCAGCAGTATGGGACTAGCGGGTCCCGGGGAGCTGTTTTTT CASSMGLAGPGELFF
. TRBJ2-1 TRBV7-6 . TGTGCCAGCAGCCCCCGCCGGGGCTCCTACAATGAGCAGTTCTTC CASSPRRGSYNEQFF
. TRBJ2-1 TRBV23-1 . TGCGCCAGCAGTCAAGAGTCCTACAATGAGCAGTTCTTC CASSQESYNEQFF
TRBD1 TRBJ1-6 TRBV6-5 once TGTGCCAGCAGTACCGGGACAGGGGGAAATTCACCCCTCCACTTT CASSTGTGGNSPLHF
TRBD1 TRBJ1-2 TRBV19 . TGTGCCAGTAGTCACCGCCCGGACAGGGGTGGCTACACCTTC CASSHRPDRGGYTF
TRBD2 TRBJ2-7 TRBV7-9 once TGTGCCAGCAGCTTATCGGGGGGTAGCTCCTACGAGCAGTACTTC CASSLSGGSSYEQYF
. TRBJ2-1 TRBV5-6 . TGTGCCAGCAGCTTGGGCGGAGGGGCAGAGCAGTTCTTC CASSLGGGAEQFF
. TRBJ1-6 TRBV2 . TGTGCCAGCAGCACTAGACCCGGTAATTCACCCCTCCACTTT CASSTRPGNSPLHF
. TRBJ1-5 TRBV6-2/TRBV6-3 . TGTGCCAGCAGCTCTCACAGGGCGGCCAATCAGCCCCAGCATTTT CASSSHRAANQPQHF
TRBD1 TRBJ1-2 TRBV6-1 once TGTGCCAGCAGTGAAGGGACAGGGAATGGCTACACCTTC CASSEGTGNGYTF
. TRBJ1-3 TRBV18 . TGTGCCAGCTCACCACCTTCTACAGGGTCGGGAAACACCATATATTTT CASSPPSTGSGNTIYF
TRBD2 TRBJ2-5 TRBV13 many TGTGCCAGCAGCCCCGGACCGGGGGGGCAGGAGACCCAGTACTTC CASSPGPGGQETQYF